These 8 T cell receptor beta chains came from one sample sequenced in a study of T-cell memory formation after mild COVID-19 (dated by TCRdb to about 2021). Receptor libraries were prepared by 5' RACE. Instrument on record: Illumina NovaSeq 6000. TCRdb passed the public sequencing reads through fastp at Q25 and MiXCR, retaining productive beta sequences. Every CDR3 protein is listed once, alongside the most common genes and DNA of its rows. Counted in this sample were 400,000 to 500,000 distinct CDR3 sequences; 20% of them appeared once. The top ten constitute around 8% of the sample. Sequencing was carried out using PBMCs or a T cell subset sorted from them (not recorded which). Every receptor here comes from an adult woman who had mild COVID-19 (a few samples of this study predate the infection). The sample titles of this study are shuffled in the database, so cell type and time point are left out; the donor was told from shared clones.

This clonotype was observed many times. The chain couples TRBV12-5 to TRBJ1-1; TRBD1 matches 10 bases. Germline lookup yields CDR1 LGHNT and CDR2 FRNRAP. The CDR3 has 14 amino acids. The V gene end was trimmed by 7 bases and the J gene end by 1 base; junction bases not matched to a gene: 3. The CDR3 spells CASAGDRGNTEAFF. As DNA, the CDR3 is TGTGCTAGTGCCGGGGACAGGGGGAACACTGAAGCTTTCTTT.

The gene calls are TRBV29-1 and TRBJ2-1, with D uncertain. This CDR3 spans 12 amino acids. Per the germline V gene, CDR1 is SQVTM and CDR2 is ANQGSEA. V was clipped by 7 bases and J by 1 base, with 8 bases between them. CDR3 in amino acids: CSAEESYNEQFF. The CDR3 bases are TGCAGCGCTGAGGAATCCTACAATGAGCAGTTCTTC.

This clonotype showed up just a few times. J is TRBJ2-1 and V is TRBV7-3; 10 bases agree with TRBD2. This CDR3 contains 15 residues. Germline V lookup: CDR1 SGHTA, CDR2 FQGTGA. Germline trimming cut 2 bases from V and 8 bases from J; bases unmatched to any gene: 6. The CDR3 loop is CASSLEAGGFYEQFF. CDR3 coding DNA: TGTGCCAGCAGCTTAGAAGCGGGGGGGTTCTATGAGCAGTTCTTC.

The gene calls are TRBV6-5 and TRBJ1-2; 7 bases are a match to TRBD1. J gave up 3 bases and V 5 bases, and 12 bases lay outside the gene matches. The CDR3 extends over 16 amino acids. Germline lookup yields CDR1 MNHEY and CDR2 SVGAGI. The CDR3 here is CASSVTGTENYYGYTF. CDR3 bases: TGTGCCAGCAGTGTCACCGGGACAGAGAACTACTATGGCTACACCTTC.

This clonotype was seen a handful of times. J is TRBJ2-5 and V is TRBV5-6, with D perhaps TRBD1 (5 bases). This CDR3 contains 13 residues. Germline assignment: CDR1 SGHDT and CDR2 YYEEEE. The V end was cut by 4 bases, the J end by 3 bases, with 10 bases between. The CDR3 coding sequence is TGTGCCAGCAGCCCTACAGGAGAAGAGACCCAGTACTTC. As protein: CASSPTGEETQYF.

There are a few counts of this clonotype. The chain is built from TRBV10-3 and TRBJ2-3; D may correspond to TRBD1 or TRBD2 (5 bases each). V lost 8 bases and J 3 bases, leaving 12 bases between the germline ends. The germline CDR1 and CDR2 sequences are ENHRY and SYGVKD. The length of the CDR3 is 13 residues. The CDR3 sequence: CAILGPETDTQYF. DNA of the CDR3: TGTGCCATCCTGGGACCCGAGACAGATACGCAGTATTTT.

This clonotype was detected ten times or more. The J gene is TRBJ2-7, the V gene TRBV30; D is possibly TRBD2 (5 bases). The CDR3 loop spans 13 amino acids. The germline gives CDR1 GTSNPN, CDR2 SVGIG (reference sequence). Trimming cost V 5 bases and J 2 bases, with 13 bases left between them. The CDR3 nucleotides are TGTGCCTGGGGCATAGCGCTCACCTACGAGCAGTACTTC. Protein: CAWGIALTYEQYF.

This clonotype was counted only a few times. This chain connects TRBV12-3 or TRBV12-4 to TRBJ1-5, with D unclear. V was clipped by 8 bases and J by 5 bases, with 13 bases between them. The CDR3 has 13 residues. DNA of the CDR3: TGTGCCAGCTCCCAGAGCATCGATCAGCCCCAGCATTTT. This encodes CASSQSIDQPQHF.